Listed here is a single T cell receptor (beta chain). Its antigen is not identified. This CDR3 comprises 15 residues. Germline V gene data show CDR1 as SGDLS and CDR2 as YYNGEE. V shed 3 bases and J 2 bases; nucleotides not matched to a gene: 7. This sample is drawn from a study of radiation and T cells in renal cell carcinoma. The study's findings and limits: No pretreatment tumor biopsies were available for baseline clonotypes. Top tumor clonotypes rose in blood 2 weeks post-radiation, then contracted.

The time point is: baseline pretreatment blood. Described treatment: 15 Gy SBRT to primary tumor, nephrectomy 4 weeks later. Serial blood draws occurred at baseline and 2 and 4 weeks post-SBRT. The tumor was a clear cell renal cell carcinoma. The assay was immunoSEQ multiplex PCR, and TCRdb's table has in-frame clones only and misses some. The sample lists around 140,000 clones, roughly 85% occurring once. Sequencing used blood, obtained from a patient whose treatment included radiotherapy and nephrectomy. The chain combines TRBV9 with TRBJ2-7, with TRBD2 matching over 8 bases. The TCR comes from a woman aged 45-60 years with renal cell carcinoma. The CDR3 loop is CASSGEAGAPYEQYF. The CDR3 nucleotides read TGTGCCAGCAGCGGAGAAGCGGGGGCCCCCTACGAGCAGTACTTC.